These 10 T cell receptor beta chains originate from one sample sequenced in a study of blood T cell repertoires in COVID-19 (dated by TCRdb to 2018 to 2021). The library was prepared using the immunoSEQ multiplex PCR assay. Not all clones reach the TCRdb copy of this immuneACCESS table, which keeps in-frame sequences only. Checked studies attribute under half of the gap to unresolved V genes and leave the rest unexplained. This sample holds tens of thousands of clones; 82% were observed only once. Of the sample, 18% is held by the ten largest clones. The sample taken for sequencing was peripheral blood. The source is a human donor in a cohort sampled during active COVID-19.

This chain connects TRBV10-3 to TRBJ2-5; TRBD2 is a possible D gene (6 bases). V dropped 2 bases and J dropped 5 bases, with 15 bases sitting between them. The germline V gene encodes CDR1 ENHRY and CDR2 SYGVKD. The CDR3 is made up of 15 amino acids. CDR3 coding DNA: TGTGCCATCAGTGAGGTGGGACTCCAGCGGGAGACCCAGTACTTC. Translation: CAISEVGLQRETQYF.

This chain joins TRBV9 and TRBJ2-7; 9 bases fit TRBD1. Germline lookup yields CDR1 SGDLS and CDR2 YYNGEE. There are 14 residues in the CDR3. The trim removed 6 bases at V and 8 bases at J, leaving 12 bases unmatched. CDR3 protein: CASNEGTGNLQQYF. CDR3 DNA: TGTGCCAGCAACGAAGGGACAGGGAATCTTCAGCAGTACTTC.

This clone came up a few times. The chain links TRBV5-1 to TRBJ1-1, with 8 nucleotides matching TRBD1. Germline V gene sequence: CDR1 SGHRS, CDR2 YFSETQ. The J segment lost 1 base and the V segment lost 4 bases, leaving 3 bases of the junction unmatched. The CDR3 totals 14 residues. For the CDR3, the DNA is TGCGCCAGCAGCGCCGGGACAGGGAACACTGAAGCTTTCTTT. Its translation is CASSAGTGNTEAFF.

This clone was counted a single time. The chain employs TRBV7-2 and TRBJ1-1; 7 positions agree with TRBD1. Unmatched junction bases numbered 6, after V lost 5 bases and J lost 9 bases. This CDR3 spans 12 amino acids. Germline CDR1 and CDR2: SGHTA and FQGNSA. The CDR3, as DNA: TGTGCCAGCAGCCCCCGACAGGGAAAAGCTTTCTTT. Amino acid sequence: CASSPRQGKAFF.

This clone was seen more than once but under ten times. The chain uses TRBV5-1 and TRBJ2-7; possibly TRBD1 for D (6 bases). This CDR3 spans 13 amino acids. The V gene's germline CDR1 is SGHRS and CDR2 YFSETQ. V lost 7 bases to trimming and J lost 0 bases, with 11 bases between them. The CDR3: CASGQGISYEQYF. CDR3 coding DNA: TGCGCCAGCGGCCAGGGGATCTCCTACGAGCAGTACTTC. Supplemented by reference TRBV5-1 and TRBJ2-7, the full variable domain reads KAGVTQTPRYLIKTRGQQVTLSCSPISGHRSVSWYQQTPGQGLQFLFEYFSETQRNKGNFPGRFSGRQFSNSRSEMNVSTLELGDSALYLCASGQGISYEQYFGPGTRLTVT.

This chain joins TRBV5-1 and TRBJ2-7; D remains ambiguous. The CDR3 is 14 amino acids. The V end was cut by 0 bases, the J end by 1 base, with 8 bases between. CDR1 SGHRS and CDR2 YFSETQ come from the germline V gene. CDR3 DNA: TGCGCCAGCAGCTTGGGATGGCCTTCCTACGAGCAGTACTTC. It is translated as CASSLGWPSYEQYF.

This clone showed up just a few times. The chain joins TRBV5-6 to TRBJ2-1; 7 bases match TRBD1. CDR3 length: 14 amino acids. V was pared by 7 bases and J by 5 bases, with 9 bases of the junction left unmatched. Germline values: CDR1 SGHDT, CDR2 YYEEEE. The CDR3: CASLYGTANNEQFF. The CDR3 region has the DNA TGTGCCAGCCTCTATGGGACAGCGAACAATGAGCAGTTCTTC.

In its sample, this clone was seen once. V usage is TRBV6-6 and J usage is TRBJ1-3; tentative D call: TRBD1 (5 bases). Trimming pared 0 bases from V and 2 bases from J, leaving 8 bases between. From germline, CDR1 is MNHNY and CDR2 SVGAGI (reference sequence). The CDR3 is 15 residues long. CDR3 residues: CASSYSGQTGNTIYF. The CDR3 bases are TGTGCCAGCAGTTACTCGGGGCAGACTGGAAACACCATATATTTT.

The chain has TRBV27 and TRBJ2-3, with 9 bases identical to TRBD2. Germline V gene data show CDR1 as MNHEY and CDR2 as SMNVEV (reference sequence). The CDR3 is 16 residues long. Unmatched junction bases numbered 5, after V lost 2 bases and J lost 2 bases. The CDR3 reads CASSLSSSGVTDTQYF. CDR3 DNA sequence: TGTGCCAGCAGTTTAAGTTCTAGCGGGGTCACAGATACGCAGTATTTT.

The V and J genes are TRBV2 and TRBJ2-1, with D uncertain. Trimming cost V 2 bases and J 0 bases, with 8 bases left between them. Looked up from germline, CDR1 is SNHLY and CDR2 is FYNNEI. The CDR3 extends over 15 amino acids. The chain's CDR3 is CASSERDPSYNEQFF. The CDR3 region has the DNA TGTGCCAGCAGTGAACGAGATCCCTCCTACAATGAGCAGTTCTTC.